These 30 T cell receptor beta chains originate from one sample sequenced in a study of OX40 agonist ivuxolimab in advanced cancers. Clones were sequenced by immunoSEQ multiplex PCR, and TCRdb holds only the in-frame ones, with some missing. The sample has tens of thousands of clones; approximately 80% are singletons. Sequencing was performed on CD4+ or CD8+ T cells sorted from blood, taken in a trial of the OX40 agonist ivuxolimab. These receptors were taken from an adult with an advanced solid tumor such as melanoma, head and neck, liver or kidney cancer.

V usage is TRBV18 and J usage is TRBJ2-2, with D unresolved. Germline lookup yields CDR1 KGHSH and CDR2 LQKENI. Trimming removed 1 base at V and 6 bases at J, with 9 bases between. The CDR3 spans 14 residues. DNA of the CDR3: TGTGCCAGCTCACCACTTCCGCAAGCCGGGGAGCTGTTTTTT. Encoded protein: CASSPLPQAGELFF.

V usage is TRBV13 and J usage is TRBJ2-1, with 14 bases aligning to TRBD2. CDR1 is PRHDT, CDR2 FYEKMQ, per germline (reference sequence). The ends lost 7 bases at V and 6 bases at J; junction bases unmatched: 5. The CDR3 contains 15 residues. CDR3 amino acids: CASTRGTSGSNEQFF. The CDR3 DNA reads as TGTGCCAGCACCCGCGGGACTAGCGGGAGCAATGAGCAGTTCTTC. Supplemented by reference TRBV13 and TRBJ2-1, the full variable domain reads AAGVIQSPRHLIKEKRETATLKCYPIPRHDTVYWYQQGPGQDPQFLISFYEKMQSDKGSIPDRFSAQQFSDYHSELNMSSLELGDSALYFCASTRGTSGSNEQFFGPGTRLTVL.

CDR3 sequence reads: CASSDTVVLSNEQFF. For the CDR3, the DNA is TGCGCCAGCAGTGATACGGTTGTCTTGAGCAATGAGCAGTTCTTC. The chain has TRBV10-2 and TRBJ2-1; D is unclear. Trimming pared 3 bases from V and 6 bases from J, leaving 15 bases between. This CDR3 spans 15 amino acids. Germline V gene sequence: CDR1 WSHSY, CDR2 SAAADI.

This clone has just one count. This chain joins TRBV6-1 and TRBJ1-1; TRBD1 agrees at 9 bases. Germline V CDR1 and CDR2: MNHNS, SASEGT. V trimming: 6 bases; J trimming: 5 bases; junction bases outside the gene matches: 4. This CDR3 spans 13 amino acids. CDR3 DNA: TGTGCCAGCAGCCCCGGGACAGGGACTGAAGCTTTCTTT. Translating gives CASSPGTGTEAFF.

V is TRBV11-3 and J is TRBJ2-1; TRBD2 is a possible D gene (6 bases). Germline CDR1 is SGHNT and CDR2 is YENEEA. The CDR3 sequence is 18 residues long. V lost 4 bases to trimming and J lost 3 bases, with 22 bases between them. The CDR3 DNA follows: TGTGCCAGCAGCTCCGGGGTAGCGGAGCGCCGTGGCTACAATGAGCAGTTCTTC. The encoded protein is CASSSGVAERRGYNEQFF.

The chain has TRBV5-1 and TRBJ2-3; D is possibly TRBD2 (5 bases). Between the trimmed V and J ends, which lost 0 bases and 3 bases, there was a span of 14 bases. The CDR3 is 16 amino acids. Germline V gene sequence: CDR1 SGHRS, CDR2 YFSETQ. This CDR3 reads CASSLVGVGVTDTQYF. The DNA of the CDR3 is TGCGCCAGCAGCTTGGTTGGGGTGGGAGTAACAGATACGCAGTATTTT.

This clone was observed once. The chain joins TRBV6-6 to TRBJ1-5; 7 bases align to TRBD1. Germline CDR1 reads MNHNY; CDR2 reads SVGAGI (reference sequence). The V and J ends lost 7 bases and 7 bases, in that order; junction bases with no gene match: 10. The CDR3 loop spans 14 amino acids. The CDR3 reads CASNPGGIRQPQHF. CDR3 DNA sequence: TGTGCCAGCAACCCAGGGGGTATCCGGCAGCCCCAGCATTTT.

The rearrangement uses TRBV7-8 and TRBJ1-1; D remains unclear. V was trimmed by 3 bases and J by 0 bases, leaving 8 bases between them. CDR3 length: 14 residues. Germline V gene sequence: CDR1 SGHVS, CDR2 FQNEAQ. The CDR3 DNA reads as TGTGCCAGCAGCTTTACAGAGATGAACACTGAAGCTTTCTTT. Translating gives CASSFTEMNTEAFF.

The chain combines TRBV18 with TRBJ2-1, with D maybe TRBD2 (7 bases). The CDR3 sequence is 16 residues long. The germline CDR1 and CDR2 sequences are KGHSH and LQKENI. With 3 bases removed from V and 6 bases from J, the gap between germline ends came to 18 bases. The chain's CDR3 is CASSPLGGGRSNEQFF. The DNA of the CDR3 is TGTGCCAGCTCACCTCTAGGGGGAGGGCGAAGCAATGAGCAGTTCTTC. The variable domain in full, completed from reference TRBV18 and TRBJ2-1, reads NAGVMQNPRHLVRRRGQEARLRCSPMKGHSHVYWYRQLPEEGLKFMVYLQKENIIDESGMPKERFSAEFPKEGPSILRIQQVVRGDSAAYFCASSPLGGGRSNEQFFGPGTRLTVL.

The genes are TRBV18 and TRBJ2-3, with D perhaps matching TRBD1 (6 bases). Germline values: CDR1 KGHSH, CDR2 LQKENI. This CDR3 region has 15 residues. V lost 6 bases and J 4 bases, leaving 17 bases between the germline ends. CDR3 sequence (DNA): TGTGCCAGCTCCCCTACAGCGAGGGGGTCAGATACGCAGTATTTT. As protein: CASSPTARGSDTQYF.

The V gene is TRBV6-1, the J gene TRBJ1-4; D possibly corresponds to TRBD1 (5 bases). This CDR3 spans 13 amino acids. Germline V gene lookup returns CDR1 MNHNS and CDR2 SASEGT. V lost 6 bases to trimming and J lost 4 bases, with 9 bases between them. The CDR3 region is CASRQAFNEKLFF. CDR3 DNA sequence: TGTGCCAGCAGACAGGCCTTTAATGAAAAACTGTTTTTT.

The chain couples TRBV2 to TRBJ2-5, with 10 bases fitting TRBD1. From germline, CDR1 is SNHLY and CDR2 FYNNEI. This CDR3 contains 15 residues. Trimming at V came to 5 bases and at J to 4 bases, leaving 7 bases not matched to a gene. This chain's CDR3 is CASSRTGGSGETQYF. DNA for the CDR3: TGTGCCAGCAGTCGGACAGGGGGATCGGGAGAGACCCAGTACTTC. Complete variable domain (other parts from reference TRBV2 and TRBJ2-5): EPEVTQTPSHQVTQMGQEVILRCVPISNHLYFYWYRQILGQKVEFLVSFYNNEISEKSEIFDDQFSVERPDGSNFTLKIRSTKLEDSAMYFCASSRTGGSGETQYFGPGTRLLVL.

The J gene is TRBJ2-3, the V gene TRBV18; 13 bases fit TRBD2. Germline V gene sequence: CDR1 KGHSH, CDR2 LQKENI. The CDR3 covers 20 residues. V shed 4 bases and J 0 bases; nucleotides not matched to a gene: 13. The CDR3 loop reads CASSQTPGLAGALSTDTQYF. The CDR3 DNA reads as TGTGCCAGCTCACAAACACCTGGACTAGCGGGGGCCCTTAGCACAGATACGCAGTATTTT.

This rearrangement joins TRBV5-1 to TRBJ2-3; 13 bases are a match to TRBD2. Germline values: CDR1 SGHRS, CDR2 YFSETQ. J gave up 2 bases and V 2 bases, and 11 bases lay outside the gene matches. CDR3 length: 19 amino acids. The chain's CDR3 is CASSFLTSGRIQTTDTQYF. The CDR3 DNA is TGCGCCAGCAGCTTCCTGACTAGCGGGAGGATCCAGACCACAGATACGCAGTATTTT.

CDR3 in amino acids: CASSSEGSTNEKLFF. The CDR3 DNA reads as TGTGCCAGCAGCTCCGAGGGGTCCACTAATGAAAAACTGTTTTTT. The rearrangement uses TRBV11-2 and TRBJ1-4, with a weak D call TRBD1 (5 bases). The V gene lost 4 bases and the J gene lost 2 bases, with 11 bases spanning the gap. Germline assignment: CDR1 SGHAT and CDR2 FQNNGV. This CDR3 comprises 15 residues. The full variable domain, with the rest looked up from reference TRBV11-2 and TRBJ1-4, is EAGVAQSPRYKIIEKRQSVAFWCNPISGHATLYWYQQILGQGPKLLIQFQNNGVVDDSQLPKDRFSAERLKGVDSTLKIQPAKLEDSAVYLCASSSEGSTNEKLFFGSGTQLSVL.

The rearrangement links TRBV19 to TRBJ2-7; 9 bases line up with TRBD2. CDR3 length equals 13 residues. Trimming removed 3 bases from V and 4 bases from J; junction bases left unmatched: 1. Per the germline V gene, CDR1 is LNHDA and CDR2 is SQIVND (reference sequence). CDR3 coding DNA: TGTGCCAGTAGTATTACTAGCGGGTACGAGCAGTACTTC. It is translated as CASSITSGYEQYF.

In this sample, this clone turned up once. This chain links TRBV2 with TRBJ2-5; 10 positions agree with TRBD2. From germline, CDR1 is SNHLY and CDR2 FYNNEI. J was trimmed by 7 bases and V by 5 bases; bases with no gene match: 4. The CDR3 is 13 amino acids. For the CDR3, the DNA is TGTGCCAGCAGTTCACTAGCGGGGAGGACCCAGTACTTC. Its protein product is CASSSLAGRTQYF.

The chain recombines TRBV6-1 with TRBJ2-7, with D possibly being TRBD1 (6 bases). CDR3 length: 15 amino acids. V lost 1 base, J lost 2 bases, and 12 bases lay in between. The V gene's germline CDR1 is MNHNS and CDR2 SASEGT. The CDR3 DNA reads TGTGCCAGCAGTGAAGAGGGCAGGGGAACCTACGAGCAGTACTTC. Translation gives CASSEEGRGTYEQYF.

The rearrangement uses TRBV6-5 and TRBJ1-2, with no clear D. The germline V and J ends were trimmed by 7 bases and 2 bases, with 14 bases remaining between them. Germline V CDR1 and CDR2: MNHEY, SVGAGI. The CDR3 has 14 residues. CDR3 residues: CASTTPNSNYGYTF. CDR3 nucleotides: TGTGCCAGCACCACCCCGAACAGCAACTATGGCTACACCTTC.

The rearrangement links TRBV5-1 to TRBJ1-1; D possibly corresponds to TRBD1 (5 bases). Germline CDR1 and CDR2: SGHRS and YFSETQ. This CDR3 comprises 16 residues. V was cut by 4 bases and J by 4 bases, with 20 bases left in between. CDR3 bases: TGCGCCAGCAGCGCTAGTTCGGGACCGAGGTTCACTGAAGCTTTCTTT. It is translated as CASSASSGPRFTEAFF.

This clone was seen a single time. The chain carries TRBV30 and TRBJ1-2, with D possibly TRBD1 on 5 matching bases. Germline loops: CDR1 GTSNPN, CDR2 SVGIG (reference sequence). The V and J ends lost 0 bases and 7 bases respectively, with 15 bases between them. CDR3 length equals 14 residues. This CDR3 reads CAWSVRGWLGGYTF. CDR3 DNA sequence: TGTGCCTGGAGTGTAAGGGGTTGGCTCGGTGGCTACACCTTC.

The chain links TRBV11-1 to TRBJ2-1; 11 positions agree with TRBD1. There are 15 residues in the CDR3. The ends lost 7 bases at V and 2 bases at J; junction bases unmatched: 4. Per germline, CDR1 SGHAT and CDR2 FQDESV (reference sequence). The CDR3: CASTRTGGPYNEQFF. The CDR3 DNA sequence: TGTGCCAGCACCCGGACAGGGGGCCCCTACAATGAGCAGTTCTTC.

The CDR3 loop reads CASSRGQGADTQYF. As DNA, the CDR3 is TGTGCCAGCTCACGAGGACAGGGCGCAGATACGCAGTATTTT. The rearrangement joins TRBV18 to TRBJ2-3; 8 nucleotides align to TRBD1. V shed 4 bases and J 4 bases; nucleotides not matched to a gene: 4. The CDR3 is 14 amino acids. Germline V gene lookup returns CDR1 KGHSH and CDR2 LQKENI.

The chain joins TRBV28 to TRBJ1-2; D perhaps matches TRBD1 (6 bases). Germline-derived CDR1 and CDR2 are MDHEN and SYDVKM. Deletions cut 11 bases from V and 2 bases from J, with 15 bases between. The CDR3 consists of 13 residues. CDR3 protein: CAASAGANYGYTF. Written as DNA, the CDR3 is TGTGCCGCCTCTGCGGGGGCGAACTATGGCTACACCTTC.

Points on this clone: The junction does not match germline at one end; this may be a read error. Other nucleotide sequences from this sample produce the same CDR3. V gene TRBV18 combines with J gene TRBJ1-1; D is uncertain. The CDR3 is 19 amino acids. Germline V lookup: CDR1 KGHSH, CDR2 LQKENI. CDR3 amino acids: CASSPPQTGGSLMNTEAFF. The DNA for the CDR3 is TGTGCCAGTTCACCGCCACAAACGGGCGGGAGTCTAATGAACACTGAAGCTTTCTTT.

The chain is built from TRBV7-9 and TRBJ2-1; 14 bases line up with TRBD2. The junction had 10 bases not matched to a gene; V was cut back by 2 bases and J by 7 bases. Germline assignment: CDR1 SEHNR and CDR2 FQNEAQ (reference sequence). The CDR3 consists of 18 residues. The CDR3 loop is CASSLLKGTSGRWNEQFF. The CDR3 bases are TGTGCCAGCAGCTTACTGAAAGGGACTAGCGGGAGATGGAATGAGCAGTTCTTC.

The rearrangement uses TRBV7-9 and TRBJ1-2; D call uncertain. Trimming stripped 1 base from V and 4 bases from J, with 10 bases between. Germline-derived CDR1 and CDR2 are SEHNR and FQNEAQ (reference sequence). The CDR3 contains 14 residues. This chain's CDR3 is CASSLGSAVYGYTF. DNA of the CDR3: TGTGCCAGCAGCTTAGGGTCGGCGGTCTATGGCTACACCTTC.

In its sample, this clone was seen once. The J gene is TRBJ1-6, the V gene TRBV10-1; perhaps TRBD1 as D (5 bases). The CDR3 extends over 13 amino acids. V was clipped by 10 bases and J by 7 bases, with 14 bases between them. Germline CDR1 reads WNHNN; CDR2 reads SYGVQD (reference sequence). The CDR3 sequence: CATLRDGNSPLHF. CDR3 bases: TGCGCCACCTTAAGGGACGGGAATTCACCCCTCCACTTT.

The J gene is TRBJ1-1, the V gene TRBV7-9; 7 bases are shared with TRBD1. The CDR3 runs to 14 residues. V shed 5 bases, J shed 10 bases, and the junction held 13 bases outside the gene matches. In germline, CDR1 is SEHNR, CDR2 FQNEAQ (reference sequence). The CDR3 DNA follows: TGTGCCAGCAGCCTCCCGACAGGGCTCGTTCGAGCTTTCTTT. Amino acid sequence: CASSLPTGLVRAFF.

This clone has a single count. The CDR3 protein is CASSLPGQGSHEQYF. The CDR3 nucleotides read TGTGCCAGCAGCTTACCGGGACAGGGGAGCCACGAGCAGTACTTC. V is TRBV5-4 and J is TRBJ2-7; 10 nucleotides match TRBD1. The J segment lost 5 bases and the V segment lost 2 bases, leaving 7 bases of the junction unmatched. Germline-derived CDR1 and CDR2 are SGHNT and YYREEE (reference sequence). CDR3 length: 15 residues.